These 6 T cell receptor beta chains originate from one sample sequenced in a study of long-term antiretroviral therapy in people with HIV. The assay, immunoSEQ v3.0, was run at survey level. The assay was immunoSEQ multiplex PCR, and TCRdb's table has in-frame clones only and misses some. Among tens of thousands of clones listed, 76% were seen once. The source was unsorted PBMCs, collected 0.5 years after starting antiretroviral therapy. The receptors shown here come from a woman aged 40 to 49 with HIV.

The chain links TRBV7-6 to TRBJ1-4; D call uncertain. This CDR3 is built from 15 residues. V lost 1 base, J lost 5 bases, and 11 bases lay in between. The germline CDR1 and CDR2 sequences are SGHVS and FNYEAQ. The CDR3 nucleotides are TGTGCCAGCAGCTTAGGTGGGTCCGTGAATGAAAAACTGTTTTTT. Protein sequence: CASSLGGSVNEKLFF.

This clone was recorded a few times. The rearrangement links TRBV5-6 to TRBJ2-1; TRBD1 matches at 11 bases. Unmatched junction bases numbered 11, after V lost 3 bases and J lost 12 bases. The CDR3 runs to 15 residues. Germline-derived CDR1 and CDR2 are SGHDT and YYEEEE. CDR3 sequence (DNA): TGTGCCAGCAGCTGGGACCGGGACAGGGGGGCGAGGCAGTTCTTC. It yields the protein CASSWDRDRGARQFF. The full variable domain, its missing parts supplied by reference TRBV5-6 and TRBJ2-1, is DAGVTQSPTHLIKTRGQQVTLRCSPKSGHDTVSWYQQALGQGPQFIFQYYEEEERQRGNFPDRFSGHQFPNYSSELNVNALLLGDSALYLCASSWDRDRGARQFFGPGTRLTVL.

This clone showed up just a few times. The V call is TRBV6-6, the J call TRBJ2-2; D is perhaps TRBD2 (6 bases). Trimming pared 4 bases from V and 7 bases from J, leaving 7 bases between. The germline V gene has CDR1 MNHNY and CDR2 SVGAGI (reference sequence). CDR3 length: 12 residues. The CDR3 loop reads CASSLGGGELFF. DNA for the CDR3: TGTGCCAGCAGTTTGGGGGGCGGGGAGCTGTTTTTT.

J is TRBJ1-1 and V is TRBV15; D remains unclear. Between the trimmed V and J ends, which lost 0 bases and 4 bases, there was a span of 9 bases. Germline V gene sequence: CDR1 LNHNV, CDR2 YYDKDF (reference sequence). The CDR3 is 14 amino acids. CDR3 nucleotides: TGTGCCACCAGCAGAGATTTACAAGGCACTGAAGCTTTCTTT. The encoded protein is CATSRDLQGTEAFF.

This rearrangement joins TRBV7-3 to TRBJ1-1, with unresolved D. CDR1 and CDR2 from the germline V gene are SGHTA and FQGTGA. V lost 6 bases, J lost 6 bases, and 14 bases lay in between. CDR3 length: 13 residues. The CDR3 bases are TGTGCCAGCAGTCAGGACGGAGTCCCTGAAGCTTTCTTT. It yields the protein CASSQDGVPEAFF.

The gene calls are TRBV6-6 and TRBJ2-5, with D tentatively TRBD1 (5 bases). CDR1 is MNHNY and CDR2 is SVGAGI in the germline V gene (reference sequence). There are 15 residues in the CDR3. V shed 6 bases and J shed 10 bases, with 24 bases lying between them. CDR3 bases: TGTGCCAGCAGCCGCCTTGGGGCAGGCCCCCGTGGCCAGTACTTC. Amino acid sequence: CASSRLGAGPRGQYF.